These 26 T cell receptor beta chains share one sample of origin, sequenced in a study of tissue T cells after allogeneic stem cell transplantation. Clones were sequenced by immunoSEQ multiplex PCR, and TCRdb holds only the in-frame ones, with some missing. The sample includes about 17,000 clones, less than 85% seen only once; the top ten take 0.93%. Sequenced input: spleen. These receptors were collected from a female BALB/c mouse in good health. This line is of MHC haplotype H2-d.

Note on this clone: The genes and germline here are from mouse. The read ends 1 residue before the CDR3 terminus; that terminus is restored from the germline J gene. The chain links TRBV3 to TRBJ1-3; D unclear. The V end lost 2 bases, the J end lost 0 bases, and 8 bases lay between the germline ends. This CDR3 spans 15 amino acids. The V gene's germline CDR1 is SNHLY and CDR2 FYNGKV (reference sequence). The covered CDR3 bases are TGTGCCAGCAGCTTATACAGAAATTCTGGAAATACGCTCTAT. Amino acid sequence: CASSLYRNSGNTLY. The entire CDR3 protein is CASSLYRNSGNTLYF.

Of note for this clone: Gene names denote mouse genes. The read ends 1 residue early relative to the CDR3; the germline J gene fills the gap. The chain uses TRBV5 and TRBJ2-3; TRBD2 matches 9 bases. Germline assignment: CDR1 LGHNA and CDR2 YNLKQL (reference sequence). This CDR3 is built from 16 residues. Germline trimming cut 1 base from V and 2 bases from J; bases unmatched to any gene: 4. The DNA read from the CDR3 is TGTGCCAGCAGCCAAGGTGGGGGGGCGCTTGCAGAAACGCTGTAT. It codes for CASSQGGGALAETLY. The CDR3, in full, reads CASSQGGGALAETLYF.

This clone was observed a handful of times. Genes and germline come from the mouse. The DNA ends 1 residue before the CDR3 does, and the rest of the CDR3 is filled in from the germline J gene. The rearrangement links TRBV4 to TRBJ2-7; 11 nucleotides align to TRBD2. CDR3 size: 14 residues. V lost 5 bases and J lost 3; bases outside the gene matches: 3. CDR1 LGHDT and CDR2 YNNKQL come from the germline V gene (reference sequence). The sequenced CDR3 bases are TGTGCCAGCAGCAAGGGACTGGGGGACTATGAACAGTAC. Translation: CASSKGLGDYEQY. The full-length CDR3 reads as CASSKGLGDYEQYF.

This clone was counted a few times. Mouse gene names and germline throughout. Coverage ceases 1 residue before the CDR3 finishes, and the germline J gene fills in the end. V gene TRBV20 combines with J gene TRBJ2-7, with D maybe TRBD1 (5 bases). The CDR3 totals 13 residues. Germline V gene data show CDR1 as GFQATS and CDR2 as STVNSAI. With 5 bases removed from V and 0 bases from J, the gap between germline ends came to 11 bases. The CDR3 loop is CGAVQGLSYEQYF. The CDR3 bases that were read are TGTGGTGCTGTCCAGGGCCTCTCCTATGAACAGTAC.

This clone was detected only a few times. Gene names denote mouse genes. Read sequence stops 1 residue before the CDR3 end, and the germline J gene provides the missing end. V is TRBV1 and J is TRBJ2-1; D is perhaps TRBD1 (5 bases). The length of the CDR3 is 14 residues. The germline V gene has CDR1 NSQYPW and CDR2 LRSPGD (reference sequence). V dropped 1 base and J dropped 3 bases, with 7 bases sitting between them. CDR3 DNA, as far as it was read: TGCACCTGCAGTGCAGTCCAGGGCTATGCTGAGCAGTTC. Protein sequence: CTCSAVQGYAEQF. The full CDR3 protein reads CTCSAVQGYAEQFF.

In the case of this clone: Any gene name here is a mouse gene name. Read sequence stops 1 residue before the CDR3 end, and the germline J gene provides the missing end. This chain connects TRBV14 to TRBJ1-5; D unclear. The germline V gene encodes CDR1 SGHDT and CDR2 FRDEAV. This CDR3 is 14 amino acids long. The ends were cut back, 5 bases at V and 0 bases at J, with 9 bases in the middle. The CDR3 spells CASRAGNNNQAPLF. Partial CDR3 DNA: TGTGCCAGCAGAGCCGGGAATAACAACCAGGCTCCGCTT.

This clone was observed a few times. Genes here carry mouse names. From the germline J gene comes the end of the CDR3, since the read stops 1 residue before it. This chain uses TRBV13-3 with TRBJ2-7; 9 bases fit TRBD2. J was trimmed by 4 bases and V by 4 bases; bases with no gene match: 3. Per the germline V gene, CDR1 is NNHDY and CDR2 is SYVADS. The CDR3 runs 13 residues. CDR3 loop: CASSQTGGYEQYF. The sequenced part of the CDR3 DNA is TGTGCCAGCAGTCAGACTGGGGGATATGAACAGTAC.

Worth noting for this clone: Gene names denote mouse genes. Incomplete CDR3 DNA: TGTGCCAGCAGCCAAGCCCCGACAGGGAGGAACGGGCAGCTCTAC. Its translation is CASSQAPTGRNGQLY. The whole CDR3 sequence is CASSQAPTGRNGQLYF. The chain is built from TRBV2 and TRBJ2-2; 7 bases line up with TRBD1. Read coverage stops 1 residue before the CDR3 terminus; the germline J gene supplies the remainder. Germline CDR1 and CDR2: LGHNA and YSYQKL. The CDR3 loop spans 16 amino acids. The V and J ends lost 1 base and 7 bases, in that order; junction bases with no gene match: 9.

A note on this clone: The listed genes are named as in mouse. With the read ending 1 residue before the CDR3 end, the germline J gene is used to fill in that end. The V gene is TRBV14, the J gene TRBJ2-1; D may correspond to TRBD1 or TRBD2 (5 bases each). This CDR3 contains 14 residues. Germline loops: CDR1 SGHDT, CDR2 FRDEAV. The germline V and J ends were trimmed by 5 bases and 1 base, with 10 bases remaining between them. Incomplete CDR3 DNA: TGTGCCAGCAGCCGCCGGGACAACTATGCTGAGCAGTTC. It is translated as CASSRRDNYAEQF. The full CDR3 reads CASSRRDNYAEQFF.

This clone was found once. The genes and germline here are from mouse. Coverage ceases 1 residue before the CDR3 finishes, and the germline J gene fills in the end. The V call is TRBV31, the J call TRBJ1-2; D uncertain. This CDR3 is built from 13 residues. Looked up from germline, CDR1 is GKSSPN and CDR2 is SITVG. Trimming took off 0 bases at V and 2 bases at J, with 7 bases between the two ends. The DNA read from the CDR3 is TGTGCCTGGAGTCTAGCGGGTAACTCCGACTACACC. Amino acid sequence: CAWSLAGNSDYT. The entire CDR3 reads CAWSLAGNSDYTF.

Notes on this clone: Gene and germline names: mouse. Read coverage stops 1 residue before the CDR3 terminus; the germline J gene supplies the remainder. The chain joins TRBV29 to TRBJ2-7; 7 nucleotides align to TRBD1. Germline V gene sequence: CDR1 MSHET, CDR2 SYDVDS. J gave up 6 bases and V 2 bases, and 4 bases lay outside the gene matches. The CDR3 contains 13 residues. The CDR3 here is CASSLGRGIEQYF. The CDR3 DNA, read in part, is TGTGCTAGCAGTTTAGGCAGGGGGATTGAACAGTAC. The variable domain in full, completed from reference TRBV29 and TRBJ2-7, reads DMKVTQMPRYLIKRMGENVLLECGQDMSHETMYWYRQDPGLGLQLIYISYDVDSNSEGDIPKGYRVSRKKREHFSLILDSAKTNQTSVYFCASSLGRGIEQYFGPGTRLTVL.

In regard to this clone: Gene names and germline match the mouse. The sequence runs out 1 residue before the end of the CDR3; the remainder is reconstructed from the germline J gene. V usage is TRBV19 and J usage is TRBJ1-1, with D perhaps TRBD1 (5 bases). Germline CDR1 and CDR2: FNHDT and SITEND (reference sequence). CDR3 size: 13 residues. The ends were cut back, 6 bases at V and 1 base at J, with 10 bases in the middle. The DNA read from the CDR3 is TGTGCCAGCACCCGGGGGGGGAACACAGAAGTCTTC. Encoded protein: CASTRGGNTEVF. The entire CDR3 is CASTRGGNTEVFF.

To note about this clone: The gene symbols are mouse symbols. The read ends 1 residue early relative to the CDR3; the germline J gene fills the gap. The V gene is TRBV29, the J gene TRBJ2-4, with 9 positions matching TRBD1. Germline assignment: CDR1 MSHET and CDR2 SYDVDS. The CDR3 totals 15 residues. J gave up 7 bases and V 0 bases, and 5 bases lay outside the gene matches. The CDR3 DNA, read in part, is TGTGCTAGCAGTTTATCTGGACAGGGGTGGGACACCTTGTAC. Protein sequence: CASSLSGQGWDTLY. From start to end, the CDR3 is CASSLSGQGWDTLYF.

As for this clone: Genes and germline are mouse. The read gets to within 1 residue of the CDR3 end, and the germline J gene fills in the rest. This chain joins TRBV13-1 and TRBJ1-2, with a tentative D call TRBD1 (6 bases). Looked up from germline, CDR1 is NSHNY and CDR2 is SYGAGN. The V gene lost 0 bases and the J gene lost 1 base, with 10 bases spanning the gap. The CDR3 length is 15 residues. The CDR3 bases that were read are TGTGCCAGCAGTGATGCATGGGGGCGAAACTCCGACTACACC. It encodes CASSDAWGRNSDYT. The full CDR3 protein reads CASSDAWGRNSDYTF.

To note about this clone: Mouse names are used for the genes. The sequence runs out 1 residue before the end of the CDR3; the remainder is reconstructed from the germline J gene. The chain uses TRBV13-3 and TRBJ2-4; D may match TRBD1 or TRBD2 (5 bases each). The CDR3 extends over 12 amino acids. Between the trimmed V and J ends, which lost 3 bases and 7 bases, there was a span of 9 bases. Germline V lookup: CDR1 NNHDY, CDR2 SYVADS. CDR3 sequence: CASSAPGDTLYF. The CDR3 bases that were read are TGTGCCAGCAGTGCACCGGGGGACACCTTGTAC.

This clone turned up a few times. Gene names and germline match the mouse. The DNA ends 1 residue before the CDR3 does, and the rest of the CDR3 is filled in from the germline J gene. The genes are TRBV13-3 and TRBJ1-5; 12 bases match TRBD1. The CDR3 is 14 residues long. Germline trimming cut 4 bases from V and 9 bases from J; bases unmatched to any gene: 5. The germline V gene has CDR1 NNHDY and CDR2 SYVADS. CDR3 loop: CASSPGQGARAPLF. CDR3 DNA, as far as it was read: TGTGCCAGCAGTCCGGGACAGGGGGCTAGGGCTCCGCTT.

This clone was seen only a few times. The listed genes are named as in mouse. The CDR3 protein is CASMPGQGAGAPLF. The sequenced part of the CDR3 DNA is TGTGCCAGCATGCCGGGACAGGGGGCTGGGGCTCCGCTT. This chain joins TRBV13-3 and TRBJ1-5; the match to TRBD1 covers 12 bases. From the germline J gene comes the end of the CDR3, since the read stops 1 residue before it. The V gene end was trimmed by 6 bases and the J gene end by 9 bases; junction bases not matched to a gene: 7. There are 14 residues in the CDR3. Looked up from germline, CDR1 is NNHDY and CDR2 is SYVADS.

This clone was seen a handful of times. Mouse gene names and germline throughout. The missing CDR3 end, 1 residue past where the read stops, is filled in from the germline J gene. The chain combines TRBV13-3 with TRBJ2-1; D uncertain. CDR3 size: 14 residues. CDR1 is NNHDY and CDR2 is SYVADS in the germline V gene. V dropped 0 bases and J dropped 1 base, with 5 bases sitting between them. CDR3: CASSDDKNYAEQFF. The part of the CDR3 DNA that was read is TGTGCCAGCAGTGATGACAAAAACTATGCTGAGCAGTTC.

Worth noting for this clone: Genes and germline come from the mouse. The read ends 1 residue shy of where the CDR3 ends; the end is completed using the germline J gene. V gene TRBV13-2 combines with J gene TRBJ1-1; D remains ambiguous. V was clipped by 2 bases and J by 1 base, with 3 bases between them. Germline loops: CDR1 NNHNN, CDR2 SYGAGS (reference sequence). The CDR3 is 12 amino acids. Partial CDR3 DNA: TGTGCCAGCGGTGAACAAAACACAGAAGTCTTC. This sequence encodes CASGEQNTEVF. The whole CDR3 protein is CASGEQNTEVFF.

Concerning this clone itself: Each gene name is a mouse one. The read ends 1 residue before the CDR3 terminus; that terminus is restored from the germline J gene. The genes are TRBV20 and TRBJ2-1; 7 nucleotides match TRBD1. V dropped 0 bases and J dropped 1; count of bases not matched to a gene: 3. This CDR3 contains 15 residues. The germline V gene encodes CDR1 GFQATS and CDR2 STVNSAI. CDR3 DNA (partial): TGTGGTGCTAGGGAAGACAGGGAAAACTATGCTGAGCAGTTC. Amino acid sequence: CGAREDRENYAEQF. The entire CDR3 protein reads CGAREDRENYAEQFF. Full variable domain (missing parts from reference TRBV20 and TRBJ2-1): GALVYQYPRRTICKSGTSMRMECQAVGFQATSVAWYRQSPQKTFELIALSTVNSAIKYEQNFTQEKFPISHPNLSFSSMTVLNAYLEDRGLYLCGAREDRENYAEQFFGPGTRLTVL.

This clone has only a few counts. Gene names refer to mouse genes. The read gets to within 1 residue of the CDR3 end, and the germline J gene fills in the rest. The chain carries TRBV5 and TRBJ2-2, with D perhaps being TRBD1 or TRBD2 (6 bases each). Trimming removed 1 base from V and 4 bases from J, with 10 bases in between. The CDR3 sequence is 15 residues long. Germline V gene lookup returns CDR1 LGHNA and CDR2 YNLKQL (reference sequence). The CDR3: CASSQGGLRTGQLYF. The DNA read from the CDR3 is TGTGCCAGCAGCCAAGGGGGGCTCCGCACCGGGCAGCTCTAC.

To note about this clone: The gene names given are mouse names. The read gets to within 1 residue of the CDR3 end, and the germline J gene fills in the rest. The rearrangement links TRBV14 to TRBJ2-3; D unresolved. Germline-derived CDR1 and CDR2 are SGHDT and FRDEAV. The CDR3 sequence is 12 residues long. V shed 5 bases and J shed 0 bases, with 4 bases lying between them. The sequenced part of the CDR3 DNA is TGTGCCAGCAGCACTAGTGCAGAAACGCTGTAT. It yields the protein CASSTSAETLY. Given in full, the CDR3 is CASSTSAETLYF. The full variable domain, in which reference TRBV14 and TRBJ2-3 provide the parts outside the CDR3, is EAGVTQSPRYAVLQEGQAVSFWCDPISGHDTLYWYQQPRDQGPQLLVYFRDEAVIDNSQLPSDRFSAVRPKGTNSTLKIQSAKQGDTATYLCASSTSAETLYFGSGTRLTVL.

As concerns this clone: Mouse gene names and germline throughout. From the germline J gene comes the end of the CDR3, since the read stops 1 residue before it. The gene calls are TRBV13-3 and TRBJ2-1; 7 nucleotides align to TRBD1. The ends lost 4 bases at V and 1 base at J; junction bases unmatched: 2. The germline V gene encodes CDR1 NNHDY and CDR2 SYVADS. This CDR3 has 14 residues. Partial CDR3 DNA: TGTGCCAGCAGTCCACAGGGGAACTATGCTGAGCAGTTC. Protein sequence: CASSPQGNYAEQF. The complete CDR3 reads CASSPQGNYAEQFF.

Regarding this clone: Germline and genes: mouse. The CDR3 end falls 1 residue outside the read, so it is completed with the germline J gene. The V gene is TRBV1, the J gene TRBJ2-3, with 10 bases fitting TRBD2. The ends lost 0 bases at V and 1 base at J; junction bases unmatched: 1. The CDR3 length is 16 residues. The germline V gene has CDR1 NSQYPW and CDR2 LRSPGD (reference sequence). The DNA read from the CDR3 is TGCACCTGCAGTGCAGACCTGGGGGGGCGTGCAGAAACGCTGTAT. It yields the protein CTCSADLGGRAETLY. In full, the CDR3 is CTCSADLGGRAETLYF.

Worth noting for this clone: Genes and germline come from the mouse. The read is 1 residue too short to cover the CDR3 end, so that end is filled in from the germline J gene. This chain connects TRBV5 to TRBJ1-4; possibly TRBD1 for D (6 bases). Per the germline V gene, CDR1 is LGHNA and CDR2 is YNLKQL (reference sequence). The V end lost 0 bases, the J end lost 0 bases, and 11 bases lay between the germline ends. The CDR3 has 17 residues. CDR3 amino acids: CASSQDGQGISNERLFF. The sequenced part of the CDR3 DNA is TGTGCCAGCAGCCAAGATGGGCAGGGGATTTCCAACGAAAGATTATTT.

For this clone: Here the gene names and germline are mouse. The read is 1 residue too short to cover the CDR3 end, so that end is filled in from the germline J gene. This sequence joins TRBV5 and TRBJ2-1; no definite D call. CDR3 length: 12 amino acids. Germline CDR1 is LGHNA and CDR2 is YNLKQL (reference sequence). V shed 3 bases and J shed 6 bases, with 6 bases lying between them. The CDR3: CASSQRFAEQFF. The CDR3 DNA, read in part, is TGTGCCAGCAGCCAGCGGTTTGCTGAGCAGTTC.